Shown below are 11 T cell receptor beta chains from a single sample sequenced in a study of neurological immune-mediated disorders. TCRdb ran MiXCR on the 5' RACE reads and lists one entry per CDR3 protein. Here the sample spans approximately 30,000 distinct CDR3 sequences, about 4.1% being singletons. Sequenced material: CD4+ T cells from blood. Receptor source: a woman aged 40 to 50 in good health.

This clonotype was counted at least ten times. The J gene is TRBJ1-1, the V gene TRBV7-9; D remains unclear. Germline V gene sequence: CDR1 SEHNR, CDR2 FQNEAQ (reference sequence). The CDR3 totals 13 residues. V lost 4 bases and J 5 bases, leaving 11 bases between the germline ends. CDR3 nucleotide sequence: TGTGCCAGCAGCTCCCCCGGGATTACTGAAGCTTTCTTT. Its protein product is CASSSPGITEAFF.

This clonotype was seen many times. The chain uses TRBV19 and TRBJ1-1; D gene uncertain. This CDR3 has 13 amino acids. V lost 9 bases, J lost 0 bases, and 11 bases lay in between. Germline CDR1 is LNHDA and CDR2 is SQIVND (reference sequence). The CDR3 here is CASTGTMNTEAFF. The CDR3 nucleotides are TGTGCCAGCACGGGCACCATGAACACTGAAGCTTTCTTT.

Many counts were recorded for this clonotype. This sequence joins TRBV20-1 and TRBJ2-7, with 12 nucleotides matching TRBD2. CDR3 size: 17 residues. Germline V gene data show CDR1 as DFQATT and CDR2 as SNEGSKA (reference sequence). The V gene end was trimmed by 5 bases and the J gene end by 3 bases; junction bases not matched to a gene: 14. The DNA for the CDR3 is TGCAGTGCTCCTCGGACTAGCGGGATAAGACGTGGCTACGAGCAGTACTTC. Its protein is CSAPRTSGIRRGYEQYF.

This clonotype is medium-sized by share. J is TRBJ1-1 and V is TRBV27; D remains unclear. V dropped 7 bases and J dropped 11 bases, with 17 bases sitting between them. Per germline, CDR1 MNHEY and CDR2 SMNVEV (reference sequence). The CDR3 loop spans 12 amino acids. The CDR3 sequence is CASIDPYTGAFF. The CDR3 DNA reads as TGTGCCAGCATTGACCCCTACACTGGGGCTTTCTTT.

This clonotype occurred many times. The gene calls are TRBV5-1 and TRBJ2-1; 7 bases line up with TRBD2. V trimming: 4 bases; J trimming: 4 bases; junction bases outside the gene matches: 11. CDR1 is SGHRS and CDR2 is YFSETQ in the germline V gene. The CDR3 covers 16 residues. CDR3 loop: CASSGGGRTGYNEQFF. The CDR3 nucleotides are TGCGCCAGCAGCGGCGGCGGGAGAACTGGATACAATGAGCAGTTCTTC.

This clonotype was found many times. The rearrangement links TRBV7-9 to TRBJ1-2, with D unresolved. The V gene lost 5 bases and the J gene lost 2 bases, with 18 bases spanning the gap. The CDR3 length is 16 residues. The germline V gene has CDR1 SEHNR and CDR2 FQNEAQ (reference sequence). CDR3 coding DNA: TGTGCCAGCAGCCCCATACAGAACATGCTCAACTATGGCTACACCTTC. It specifies CASSPIQNMLNYGYTF.

In this sample, this clonotype turned up many times. The chain joins TRBV21-1 to TRBJ2-1; the table's D gene call, TRBD1, was not cross checked with the DNA. TRBV21-1 is shown as a pseudogene. The CDR3 covers 20 residues. CDR3 coding DNA: TGTGCCAGCAGCAAAGCATATGGTCCCAAAACAGGGAGATCCTACAATGAGCAGTTCTTC. Translating it yields CASSKAYGPKTGRSYNEQFF.

This clonotype was counted ten times or more. The J gene is TRBJ1-1, the V gene TRBV5-6; tentative D call: TRBD1 (6 bases). CDR1 and CDR2 (germline): SGHDT, YYEEEE. This CDR3 contains 16 residues. Trimming left V 0 bases short and J 1 base short, with 13 bases between. The CDR3 region has the DNA TGTGCCAGCAGCTTGGTAGAACGGACAGCGAACACTGAAGCTTTCTTT. Amino acid sequence: CASSLVERTANTEAFF.

This clonotype came up many times. The chain is built from TRBV6-1 and TRBJ2-3, with 9 bases fitting TRBD2. The length of the CDR3 is 14 residues. Unmatched junction bases numbered 4, after V lost 7 bases and J lost 2 bases. CDR1 and CDR2 from the germline V gene are MNHNS and SASEGT. Here the CDR3 reads CASKRGEHTDTQYF. As DNA, the CDR3 is TGTGCCAGCAAGCGGGGGGAACACACAGATACGCAGTATTTT.

This clonotype was counted at least ten times. The CDR3 region is CSARGGWGRGKEETQYF. CDR3 DNA sequence: TGCAGTGCCAGGGGGGGTTGGGGCAGGGGAAAAGAAGAGACCCAGTACTTC. The chain couples TRBV20-1 to TRBJ2-5; D could derive from TRBD1 or TRBD2 (7 bases each). The length of the CDR3 is 17 residues. With 6 bases removed from V and 3 bases from J, the gap between germline ends came to 26 bases. Germline loops: CDR1 DFQATT, CDR2 SNEGSKA (reference sequence).

This clonotype occurred many times. The CDR3 sequence is CASSFSSVGYEQYF. The CDR3 region has the DNA TGTGCCAGCAGCTTCTCCTCAGTGGGTTACGAGCAGTACTTC. The chain recombines TRBV7-3 with TRBJ2-7; unclear D gene. The CDR3 runs to 14 residues. Germline V gene sequence: CDR1 SGHTA, CDR2 FQGTGA. Trimming shortened V by 3 bases and J by 4 bases, and 13 bases separated the two germline ends.